Below are 21 T cell receptor beta chains sequenced from a single sample in a study of regulatory T cells in long-lasting Graves disease. Time point specified: persistent/refractory GD, antithyroid drugs over 5 years with positive TRAb. There was RNA extracted from PBMCs, and the TCR library was made from it. Libraries of TCR beta came from iRepertoire HTBI primers plus Arm-PCR of CDR3 regions. TCRdb independently ran MiXCR on the multiplex PCR reads; one entry per CDR3 protein. The sample includes around 300,000 distinct CDR3 sequences, roughly 21% seen only once; the top ten take 56%. The sample in question was peripheral blood mononuclear cells (PBMCs), obtained when the disease was refractory, from a patient treated with antithyroid drugs. The receptors were gathered from a female donor with Graves disease.

In its sample, this clonotype was seen many times. The chain carries TRBV20-1 and TRBJ1-2; no firm D call. The CDR3 covers 14 residues. The V and J ends lost 6 bases and 6 bases respectively, with 20 bases between them. Germline V gene sequence: CDR1 DFQATT, CDR2 SNEGSKA (reference sequence). CDR3 residues: CSADVGLVRNGYTF. CDR3 DNA: TGCAGTGCCGACGTAGGTTTAGTCAGAAATGGCTACACCTTC.

In this sample, this clonotype turned up many times. This chain joins TRBV28 and TRBJ1-2, with unresolved D. V was trimmed by 6 bases and J by 4 bases, leaving 18 bases between them. The CDR3 has 15 residues. CDR1 MDHEN and CDR2 SYDVKM come from the germline V gene. The CDR3 sequence: CASSPPASEVYGYTF. The CDR3 nucleotides are TGTGCCAGCAGCCCCCCGGCCAGCGAAGTCTATGGCTACACCTTC.

This clonotype was detected only a few times. J is TRBJ1-1 and V is TRBV27, with a tentative D call TRBD1 (5 bases). Per germline, CDR1 MNHEY and CDR2 SMNVEV (reference sequence). V was clipped by 9 bases and J by 2 bases, with 16 bases between them. CDR3 length: 14 amino acids. CDR3 in amino acids: CASRVGTDNTEAFF. CDR3 coding DNA: TGTGCCAGTCGTGTAGGGACGGATAACACTGAAGCTTTCTTT.

Remarks on this clonotype: A single base separates this from a much larger clone, so it may be a read error. J is TRBJ2-5 and V is TRBV12-5, with D perhaps assigned TRBD1 or TRBD2 (5 bases each). Trimming cost V 1 base and J 5 bases, with 17 bases left between them. The germline V gene has CDR1 LGHNT and CDR2 FRNRAP. The CDR3 spans 16 residues. For the CDR3, the DNA is TGTGCTAGTGGTTTGGATCTAAAGACAAGGGACGAGACCCAGTACTTC. This translates into CASGLDLKTRDETQYF.

This clonotype has ten or more counts. This chain links TRBV13 with TRBJ1-1; maybe TRBD1 (5 bases). Germline V gene sequence: CDR1 PRHDT, CDR2 FYEKMQ (reference sequence). Trimming shortened V by 0 bases and J by 4 bases, and 12 bases separated the two germline ends. The CDR3 spans 15 residues. CDR3 nucleotide sequence: TGTGCCAGCAGCTTAGGTCAAGGGGTCAGCACTGAAGCTTTCTTT. This translates into CASSLGQGVSTEAFF.

The chain recombines TRBV5-1 with TRBJ1-3; D call uncertain. Germline CDR1 is SGHRS and CDR2 is YFSETQ. The CDR3 has 15 residues. With 0 bases removed from V and 0 bases from J, the gap between germline ends came to 7 bases. CDR3 nucleotides: TGCGCCAGCAGCTTGGTGGGCAACTCTGGAAACACCATATATTTT. This gives the protein CASSLVGNSGNTIYF.

This clonotype appeared many times. This sequence joins TRBV2 and TRBJ1-1; D might be TRBD1 (5 bases). This CDR3 region has 14 residues. Between the trimmed V and J ends, which lost 3 bases and 0 bases, there was a span of 8 bases. Germline V gene data show CDR1 as SNHLY and CDR2 as FYNNEI. The CDR3 region has the DNA TGTGCCAGCAGTGAGCAGGGCATGAACACTGAAGCTTTCTTT. It is translated as CASSEQGMNTEAFF.

This clonotype was counted only a few times. The chain combines TRBV7-2 with TRBJ1-4; unclear D gene. The CDR3 is 15 residues long. Germline V gene data show CDR1 as SGHTA and CDR2 as FQGNSA. Between the trimmed V and J ends, which lost 6 bases and 0 bases, there was a span of 11 bases. CDR3 nucleotide sequence: TGTGCCAGCAGTCGCATTCAGGCAACTAATGAAAAACTGTTTTTT. Protein product: CASSRIQATNEKLFF. Based on the CDR3 plus reference TRBV7-2 and TRBJ1-4, the full variable domain is GAGVSQSPSNKVTEKGKDVELRCDPISGHTALYWYRQSLGQGLEFLIYFQGNSAPDKSGLPSDRFSAERTGGSVSTLTIQRTQQEDSAVYLCASSRIQATNEKLFFGSGTQLSVL.

The J gene is TRBJ2-4, the V gene TRBV10-2; 8 bases align to TRBD1. There are 12 residues in the CDR3. The trim removed 4 bases at V and 7 bases at J, leaving 0 bases unmatched. CDR1 is WSHSY and CDR2 is SAAADI in the germline V gene. The CDR3 region has the DNA TGCGCCAGCAGTGGACAGGGGAACATTCAGTACTTC. Its translation: CASSGQGNIQYF.

The chain has TRBV13 and TRBJ2-1; 8 bases line up with TRBD2. Germline loops: CDR1 PRHDT, CDR2 FYEKMQ (reference sequence). The CDR3 is made up of 14 amino acids. After removal of 2 bases from V and 9 bases from J, the junction contained 6 bases not matched to a gene. The CDR3 DNA is TGTGCCAGCAGCTTAATGGACGGGAGGGGTGAGCAGTTCTTC. Translation gives CASSLMDGRGEQFF.

This clonotype occurred many times. The chain links TRBV27 to TRBJ1-2; possible D gene TRBD1, 6 bases. The V end lost 5 bases, the J end lost 8 bases, and 15 bases lay between the germline ends. The CDR3 spans 13 residues. CDR1 MNHEY and CDR2 SMNVEV come from the germline V gene (reference sequence). CDR3 sequence: CASSRGAGGGYTF. CDR3 sequence (DNA): TGTGCCAGCAGTCGGGGGGCTGGCGGCGGCTACACCTTC.

Ten or more counts support this clonotype. The chain combines TRBV7-2 with TRBJ2-7, with TRBD2 matching 10 bases. The CDR3 runs 15 residues. Germline-derived CDR1 and CDR2 are SGHTA and FQGNSA. V trimming: 4 bases; J trimming: 2 bases; junction bases outside the gene matches: 5. CDR3 in amino acids: CASSSLAGGAYEQYF. The CDR3 nucleotides read TGTGCCAGCAGCTCCTTAGCGGGAGGAGCCTACGAGCAGTACTTC.

This clonotype was seen at least ten times. The chain uses TRBV27 and TRBJ1-2; tentative D call: TRBD1 (6 bases). V lost 0 bases to trimming and J lost 8 bases, with 10 bases between them. This CDR3 has 13 residues. The germline gives CDR1 MNHEY, CDR2 SMNVEV (reference sequence). The CDR3 reads CASSLSSDSGYTF. CDR3 DNA: TGTGCCAGCAGTTTATCTTCGGACAGCGGCTACACCTTC.

This clonotype has more than one count but fewer than ten. The chain recombines TRBV19 with TRBJ2-4; the D is unclear. Germline assignment: CDR1 LNHDA and CDR2 SQIVND (reference sequence). V was cut by 4 bases and J by 6 bases, with 13 bases left in between. The CDR3 runs to 14 residues. As DNA, the CDR3 is TGTGCCAGTAGTAGGATTGGAGTGGGAAACATTCAGTACTTC. Translated, it gives CASSRIGVGNIQYF.

This clonotype has only a few counts. At one boundary the junction diverges from the germline segment, which might be a read error. V gene TRBV20-1 combines with J gene TRBJ2-7; 12 positions agree with TRBD1. The CDR3 covers 15 residues. Germline-derived CDR1 and CDR2 are DFQATT and SNEGSKA (reference sequence). The CDR3 reads CSALEGTGGSSEQYF. The CDR3 nucleotides are TGCAGTGCCCTGGAGGGGACAGGGGGCTCCTCCGAGCAGTACTTC.

As concerns this clonotype: It may be a read error: a sequence one base away is much more abundant. CDR3 amino acids: CSAGADRGGTGELFF. The CDR3 DNA reads TGCAGTGCTGGAGCCGACAGGGGAGGTACCGGGGAGCTGTTTTTT. The chain couples TRBV20-1 to TRBJ2-2; TRBD1 aligns across 8 bases. This CDR3 is 15 amino acids long. The V gene end was trimmed by 5 bases and the J gene end by 5 bases; junction bases not matched to a gene: 10. The germline V gene encodes CDR1 DFQATT and CDR2 SNEGSKA (reference sequence).

The chain couples TRBV7-9 to TRBJ2-5; 9 bases align to TRBD1. The CDR3 runs 15 residues. Germline values: CDR1 SEHNR, CDR2 FQNEAQ (reference sequence). V lost 0 bases, J lost 3 bases, and 2 bases stayed unmatched. Here the CDR3 reads CASSLAGDREETQYF. CDR3 in DNA: TGTGCCAGCAGCTTAGCGGGGGACAGGGAAGAGACCCAGTACTTC.

The V call is TRBV6-1, the J call TRBJ2-1; maybe TRBD1 (6 bases). Per the germline V gene, CDR1 is MNHNS and CDR2 is SASEGT. The V end was cut by 6 bases, the J end by 6 bases, with 18 bases between. CDR3 size: 15 residues. This chain's CDR3 is CASRDSGHEGNEQFF. The CDR3 bases are TGTGCCAGCAGAGACTCGGGACACGAAGGCAATGAGCAGTTCTTC.

This clonotype was counted at least ten times. The rearrangement joins TRBV28 to TRBJ2-7; no clear D. This CDR3 has 15 amino acids. V was trimmed by 2 bases and J by 0 bases, leaving 11 bases between them. Germline-derived CDR1 and CDR2 are MDHEN and SYDVKM. The CDR3: CASSLVRVASYEQYF. The CDR3 DNA sequence: TGTGCCAGCAGTTTAGTGCGTGTAGCCTCCTACGAGCAGTACTTC.

This clonotype was counted only a few times. Likely a read error: the CDR3 ends without its conserved phenylalanine or tryptophan. Here the CDR3 DNA reads TGTGCCAGCAGACTAGCGGGAAACAACGAGCAGTACCTC. Translated, it gives CASRLAGNNEQYL. This sequence joins TRBV7-2 and TRBJ2-7, with 10 positions matching TRBD2. CDR3 length equals 13 residues. Germline assignment: CDR1 SGHTA and CDR2 FQGNSA. V lost 6 bases, J lost 5 bases, and 4 bases stayed unmatched.

This clonotype turned up a few times. This sequence joins TRBV29-1 and TRBJ2-7, with D possibly being TRBD1 or TRBD2 (5 bases each). The CDR3 has 12 residues. Per germline, CDR1 SQVTM and CDR2 ANQGSEA. V lost 4 bases to trimming and J lost 6 bases, with 13 bases between them. The CDR3 spells CSVVSWGSEQYF. CDR3 nucleotides: TGCAGCGTTGTCAGTTGGGGGAGCGAGCAGTACTTC.